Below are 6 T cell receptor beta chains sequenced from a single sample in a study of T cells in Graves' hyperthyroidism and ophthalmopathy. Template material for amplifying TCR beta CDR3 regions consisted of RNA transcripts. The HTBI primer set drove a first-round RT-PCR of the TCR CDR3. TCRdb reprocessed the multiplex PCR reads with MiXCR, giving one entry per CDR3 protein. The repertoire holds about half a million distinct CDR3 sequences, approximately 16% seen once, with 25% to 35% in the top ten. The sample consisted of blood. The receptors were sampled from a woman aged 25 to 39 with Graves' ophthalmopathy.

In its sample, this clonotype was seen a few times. This CDR3 reads CSARDRAAAKNIQYF. The CDR3 region has the DNA TGCAGTGCTAGAGATCGTGCGGCAGCCAAAAACATTCAGTACTTC. The chain joins TRBV20-1 to TRBJ2-4, with D hard to call. Per the germline V gene, CDR1 is DFQATT and CDR2 is SNEGSKA (reference sequence). V lost 0 bases and J 0 bases, leaving 9 bases between the germline ends. CDR3 length: 15 residues.

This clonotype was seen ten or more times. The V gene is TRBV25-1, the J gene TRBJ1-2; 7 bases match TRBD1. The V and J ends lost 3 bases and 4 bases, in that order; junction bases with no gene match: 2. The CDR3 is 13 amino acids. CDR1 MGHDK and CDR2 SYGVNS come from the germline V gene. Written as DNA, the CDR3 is TGTGCCAGCAGTGAGACAGGGTTCTATGGCTACACCTTC. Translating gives CASSETGFYGYTF.

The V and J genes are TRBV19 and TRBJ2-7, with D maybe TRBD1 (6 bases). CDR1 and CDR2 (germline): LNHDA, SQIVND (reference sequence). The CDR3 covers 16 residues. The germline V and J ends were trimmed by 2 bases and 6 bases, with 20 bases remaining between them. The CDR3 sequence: CASSIRHPRDKAEQYF. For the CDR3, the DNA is TGTGCCAGTAGTATACGCCACCCCCGGGACAAAGCCGAGCAGTACTTC.

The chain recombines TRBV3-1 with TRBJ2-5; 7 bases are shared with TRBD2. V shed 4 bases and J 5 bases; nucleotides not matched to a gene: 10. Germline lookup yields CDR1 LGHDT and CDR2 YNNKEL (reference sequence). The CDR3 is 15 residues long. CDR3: CASSLAGDLFETQYF. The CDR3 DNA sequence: TGTGCCAGCAGCCTGGCGGGAGATCTTTTCGAGACCCAGTACTTC.

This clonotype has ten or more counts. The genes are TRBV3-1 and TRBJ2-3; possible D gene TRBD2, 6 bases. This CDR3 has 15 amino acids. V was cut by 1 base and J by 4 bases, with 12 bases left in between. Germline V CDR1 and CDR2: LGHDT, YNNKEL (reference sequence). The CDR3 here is CASSQVGGGADTQYF. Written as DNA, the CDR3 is TGTGCCAGCAGCCAAGTTGGAGGCGGGGCAGATACGCAGTATTTT.

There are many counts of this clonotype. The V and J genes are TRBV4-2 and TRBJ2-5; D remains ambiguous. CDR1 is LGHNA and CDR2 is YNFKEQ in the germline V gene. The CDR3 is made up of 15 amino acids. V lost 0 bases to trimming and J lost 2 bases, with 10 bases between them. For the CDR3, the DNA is TGTGCCAGCAGCCAAGATCCAACCGTACAAGAGACCCAGTACTTC. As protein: CASSQDPTVQETQYF.